What follows are 15 T cell receptor beta chains derived from one specimen sequenced in a study of cytomegalovirus exposure and HLA in healthy donors. The PCR had 60 Vbeta and 13 Jbeta primers. Produced via immunoSEQ multiplex PCR; TCRdb's table is partial and in-frame only. The table lists roughly 100,000 clones, more than 65% of them singletons. Sequencing used PBMCs. All receptors derive from a man between 35 and 55 years old in good health and CMV-seropositive.

This clone was seen only once. The V and J genes are TRBV5-6 and TRBJ2-4; TRBD2 agrees at 11 bases. Looked up from germline, CDR1 is SGHDT and CDR2 is YYEEEE. Trimming removed 6 bases from V and 3 bases from J; junction bases left unmatched: 8. The CDR3 runs 16 residues. CDR3 amino acids: CASISLSGRGKNIQYF. In nucleotides, the CDR3 is TGTGCCAGCATTTCCCTTAGCGGGAGGGGCAAAAACATTCAGTACTTC.

The chain employs TRBV7-9 and TRBJ2-5; unclear D gene. The CDR3 has 12 residues. Germline CDR1 reads SEHNR; CDR2 reads FQNEAQ (reference sequence). Trimming removed 4 bases from V and 3 bases from J, with 6 bases in between. CDR3: CASSSYEETQYF. In nucleotides, the CDR3 is TGTGCCAGCAGCTCCTACGAAGAGACCCAGTACTTC.

The chain uses TRBV7-8 and TRBJ1-1; D perhaps matches TRBD1 (6 bases). V was shortened by 4 bases and J by 5 bases, with 14 bases between the two germline ends. CDR1 and CDR2 (germline): SGHVS, FQNEAQ. This CDR3 has 14 amino acids. In DNA form, the CDR3 reads TGTGCCAGCAGCTCACAGGGTCAACGGACTGAAGCTTTCTTT. Translation gives CASSSQGQRTEAFF.

The rearrangement joins TRBV18 to TRBJ2-3; tentatively, D is TRBD1 (5 bases). Trimming shortened V by 3 bases and J by 5 bases, and 12 bases separated the two germline ends. The germline V gene has CDR1 KGHSH and CDR2 LQKENI. The CDR3 sequence is 14 residues long. The CDR3 region is CASSPGLGKDTQYF. The DNA of the CDR3 is TGTGCCAGCTCACCGGGGCTCGGAAAAGATACGCAGTATTTT.

The chain combines TRBV7-2 with TRBJ2-5; TRBD2 is a possible D gene (5 bases). Germline values: CDR1 SGHTA, CDR2 FQGNSA. The CDR3 sequence is 19 residues long. V was clipped by 3 bases and J by 4 bases, with 27 bases between them. The CDR3 sequence: CASSFWVPRTLRERETQYF. The CDR3 coding sequence is TGTGCCAGCAGCTTCTGGGTTCCGCGGACTTTACGTGAGCGAGAGACCCAGTACTTC.

This clone is a singleton in its sample. The genes are TRBV7-2 and TRBJ1-3; weak D call: TRBD1 (5 bases). Germline V lookup: CDR1 SGHTA, CDR2 FQGNSA. The CDR3 is 15 amino acids. The V end lost 2 bases, the J end lost 3 bases, and 11 bases lay between the germline ends. The CDR3 bases are TGTGCCAGCAGCTTATTCGCGACAGATGGAAACACCATATATTTT. Protein sequence: CASSLFATDGNTIYF.

V is TRBV29-1 and J is TRBJ1-1; D is uncertain. This CDR3 is 11 amino acids long. V gave up 2 bases and J gave up 8 bases, with 9 bases separating them. The germline V gene has CDR1 SQVTM and CDR2 ANQGSEA. CDR3 region: CSVERTQEAFF. Here the CDR3 DNA reads TGCAGCGTTGAACGAACCCAGGAAGCTTTCTTT.

This chain links TRBV28 with TRBJ1-5, with a possible D match to TRBD1 (5 bases). The germline V and J ends were trimmed by 6 bases and 6 bases, with 21 bases remaining between them. The CDR3 is 16 residues long. Germline CDR1 is MDHEN and CDR2 is SYDVKM. The CDR3: CASRREGRQSGQPQHF. The CDR3 DNA reads TGTGCCAGCAGGAGGGAGGGACGCCAGTCGGGTCAGCCCCAGCATTTT.

The chain combines TRBV7-9 with TRBJ1-4; a weak D match, TRBD1 (5 bases). The V end was cut by 1 base, the J end by 5 bases, with 17 bases between. The CDR3 is 17 residues long. Per germline, CDR1 SEHNR and CDR2 FQNEAQ (reference sequence). The CDR3 DNA sequence: TGTGCCAGCAGCTTAGGCCTTGCTGGGGGAGGGAATGAAAAACTGTTTTTT. Its protein is CASSLGLAGGGNEKLFF.

The chain combines TRBV15 with TRBJ2-3, with TRBD1 matching over 8 bases. With 0 bases clipped from V and 6 bases from J, the junction kept 5 bases outside the gene matches. The germline V gene has CDR1 LNHNV and CDR2 YYDKDF (reference sequence). The CDR3 spans 15 residues. DNA for the CDR3: TGTGCCACCAGCAGAGACCCGACAGGGGAGGATACGCAGTATTTT. Encoded protein: CATSRDPTGEDTQYF.

This clone was seen a handful of times. The chain couples TRBV7-2 to TRBJ2-1; 8 bases align to TRBD2. The length of the CDR3 is 14 residues. V gave up 3 bases and J gave up 8 bases; unmatched junction bases: 6. Germline V gene sequence: CDR1 SGHTA, CDR2 FQGNSA. CDR3 sequence reads: CASSFRTSSHEQFF. CDR3 nucleotide sequence: TGTGCCAGCAGCTTCCGGACTAGCTCCCATGAGCAGTTCTTC.

The chain is built from TRBV2 and TRBJ2-3; weak D call: TRBD2 (6 bases). In germline, CDR1 is SNHLY, CDR2 FYNNEI. V lost 8 bases, J lost 10 bases, and 22 bases lay in between. The CDR3 loop spans 14 amino acids. The CDR3 reads CASGGDSSLGAQYF. The CDR3 DNA reads as TGTGCCAGCGGAGGGGATAGCAGTCTGGGTGCGCAGTATTTT.

This clone was seen a few times. J is TRBJ2-5 and V is TRBV7-2; 8 bases line up with TRBD2. The CDR3 loop spans 16 amino acids. From germline, CDR1 is SGHTA and CDR2 FQGNSA. The trim removed 5 bases at V and 1 base at J, leaving 9 bases unmatched. The CDR3 protein is CASSPSGGALQETQYF. In DNA form, the CDR3 reads TGTGCCAGCAGCCCGTCCGGGGGGGCCCTCCAAGAGACCCAGTACTTC.

V gene TRBV7-9 combines with J gene TRBJ2-5, with TRBD1 identical over 11 bases. Per germline, CDR1 SEHNR and CDR2 FQNEAQ (reference sequence). This CDR3 spans 14 amino acids. J was trimmed by 5 bases and V by 5 bases; bases with no gene match: 4. CDR3 loop: CASSTGTGGETQYF. In DNA form, the CDR3 reads TGTGCCAGCAGCACCGGGACAGGGGGGGAGACCCAGTACTTC.

The chain carries TRBV6-6 and TRBJ2-3, with 8 bases that match TRBD2. The length of the CDR3 is 16 residues. J lost 7 bases, V lost 5 bases, and 14 bases had no gene match. The germline gives CDR1 MNHNY, CDR2 SVGAGI (reference sequence). The CDR3 protein is CASSPPHSGNRYTQYF. CDR3 nucleotide sequence: TGTGCCAGCAGTCCCCCGCATAGCGGGAACCGTTATACGCAGTATTTT.